This T cell receptor beta chain was sequenced in a study of blood T cell repertoires in COVID-19. The overall study: Italy, Spain and the United States were the sources of the convalescent and acute COVID-19 samples. Nucleic acid was either cDNA or gDNA, and it came from T cells, B-cell-depleted T cells, or PBMCs.

V lost 5 bases and J lost 3, with 8 bases in between. Germline V lookup: CDR1 KGHSH, CDR2 LQKENI. CDR3 size: 14 residues. In the authors' methods: How many nucleated cells were present was estimated from reference gene primer amplification. TCRdb's table, derived via immunoSEQ multiplex PCR, lists solely in-frame clones and lacks some. D and trimming were read from the DNA, whereas the V and J calls and clone size are those reported in that table. Here the sample spans some 150,000 clones, 80% to 90% being singletons. The chain joins TRBV18 to TRBJ2-6; D perhaps matches TRBD2 (6 bases). This clonotype was obtained from a man in his fifties with active COVID-19. The sequenced sample was peripheral blood. The CDR3, as DNA: TGTGCCAGCTCAGGACTATATGGGGCCAACGTCCTGACTTTC. Protein: CASSGLYGANVLTF.